This T cell receptor (beta chain) was identified in a study of post-analysis software for immune sequencing data. Whole-study results and caveats: About five TRBV segments, including TRBV5-6, TRBV5-1 and TRBV20-1, were more frequent in patients than controls.

Unique-molecular-identifier-tagged TCR beta cDNA libraries were used. TCRdb recomputed calls from the PCR reads with MiXCR, one row per CDR3 protein. The top ten hold 4.6% of the sample, which has about 810,000 distinct CDR3 sequences, under 70% seen once. The V end lost 5 bases, the J end lost 9 bases, and 7 bases lay between the germline ends. The CDR3 sequence is 11 residues long. Germline values: CDR1 KGHDR, CDR2 SFDVKD. As for this clonotype: Its antigen is not identified.

The receptor was isolated from a girl between 10 and 17 years old with multiple sclerosis. Sequencing used blood. This chain connects TRBV24-1 to TRBJ2-1, with D perhaps matching TRBD1 or TRBD2 (5 bases each). CDR3 region: CATSVGTEQFF. As DNA, the CDR3 is TGTGCCACCAGTGTAGGGACTGAGCAGTTCTTC.